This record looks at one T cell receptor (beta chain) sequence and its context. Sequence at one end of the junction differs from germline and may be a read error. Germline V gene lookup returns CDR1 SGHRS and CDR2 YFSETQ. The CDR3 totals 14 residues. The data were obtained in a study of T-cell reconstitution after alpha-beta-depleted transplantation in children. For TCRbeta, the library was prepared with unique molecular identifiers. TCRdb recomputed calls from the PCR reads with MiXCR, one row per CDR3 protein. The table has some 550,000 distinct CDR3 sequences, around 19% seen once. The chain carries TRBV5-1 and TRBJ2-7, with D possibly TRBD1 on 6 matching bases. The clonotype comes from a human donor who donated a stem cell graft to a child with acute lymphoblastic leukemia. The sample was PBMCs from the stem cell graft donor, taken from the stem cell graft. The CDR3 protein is CASGIQGFSYVQYF. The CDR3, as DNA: TGCGCCAGCGGAATACAGGGCTTCTCCTACGTGCAGTACTTC. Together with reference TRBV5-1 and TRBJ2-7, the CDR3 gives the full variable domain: KAGVTQTPRYLIKTRGQQVTLSCSPISGHRSVSWYQQTPGQGLQFLFEYFSETQRNKGNFPGRFSGRQFSNSRSEMNVSTLELGDSALYLCASGIQGFSYVQYFGPGTRLTVT.